This passage covers 30 T cell receptor beta chains from one sample sequenced in a study of shared clonotypes between healthy human individuals. Naive CD8 cells were CD45RO-negative, positively selected for CCR7, excluding terminally differentiated effector memory CD45RA+ cells. Profiled with immunoSEQ multiplex PCR; TCRdb holds only in-frame clones, not every one. Of hundreds of thousands of clones in the sample, roughly 98% are singletons; the top ten hold approximately 0.3%. Input material: naive CD8+ T cells sorted from blood. The receptor source for this set is a man aged 25-45 years in good health.

The gene calls are TRBV5-4 and TRBJ2-3, with TRBD2 matching 7 bases. CDR1 and CDR2 from the germline V gene are SGHNT and YYREEE (reference sequence). The ends lost 2 bases at V and 1 base at J; junction bases unmatched: 19. This CDR3 is 20 amino acids long. CDR3 in DNA: TGTGCCAGCAGCTTTGGGGTAGCTGAGGGAGGGCCTGCGGGCACAGATACGCAGTATTTT. Protein: CASSFGVAEGGPAGTDTQYF. The whole variable domain, filled in from reference TRBV5-4 and TRBJ2-3, reads ETGVTQSPTHLIKTRGQQVTLRCSSQSGHNTVSWYQQALGQGPQFIFQYYREEENGRGNFPPRFSGLQFPNYSSELNVNALELDDSALYLCASSFGVAEGGPAGTDTQYFGPGTRLTVL.

The chain carries TRBV11-3 and TRBJ1-5; 7 bases agree with TRBD1. Germline V lookup: CDR1 SGHNT, CDR2 YENEEA. Trimming took 4 bases from V and 4 from J; bases not matched to a gene: 13. CDR3 length: 17 residues. The CDR3 loop reads CASSSSEGADLNQPQHF. CDR3 DNA: TGTGCCAGCAGCTCTTCCGAGGGGGCCGATTTAAATCAGCCCCAGCATTTT. The full variable domain, rest sourced from reference TRBV11-3 and TRBJ1-5, is EAGVVQSPRYKIIEKKQPVAFWCNPISGHNTLYWYLQNLGQGPELLIRYENEEAVDDSQLPKDRFSAERLKGVDSTLKIQPAELGDSAVYLCASSSSEGADLNQPQHFGDGTRLSIL.

The chain links TRBV5-5 to TRBJ2-7; 11 bases match TRBD2. Germline assignment: CDR1 SGHKS and CDR2 YYEKEE (reference sequence). This CDR3 is built from 16 residues. The V gene end was trimmed by 4 bases and the J gene end by 3 bases; junction bases not matched to a gene: 9. CDR3 in DNA: TGTGCCAGCAGCCTCACTAGCGGGAGACTCATCTACGAGCAGTACTTC. This encodes CASSLTSGRLIYEQYF.

Of note for this clone: A junction boundary mismatches the germline segment, possibly from a read error. The V gene is TRBV25-1, the J gene TRBJ2-1; TRBD1 aligns across 7 bases. Germline loops: CDR1 MGHDK, CDR2 SYGVNS. This CDR3 contains 10 residues. In nucleotides, the CDR3 is TGTGCCAGCAGTGAGGCAGGACAGGTCTTC. It is translated as CASSEAGQVF.

CDR3 bases: TGTGCCAGCAGCTTTAGCGGCAATGAGCAGTTCTTC. This encodes CASSFSGNEQFF. This sequence joins TRBV11-3 and TRBJ2-1; tentatively, D is TRBD2 (6 bases). Germline V gene data show CDR1 as SGHNT and CDR2 as YENEEA. Trimming left V 3 bases short and J 6 bases short, with 6 bases between. This CDR3 is built from 12 residues. Together with reference TRBV11-3 and TRBJ2-1, the CDR3 gives the full variable domain: EAGVVQSPRYKIIEKKQPVAFWCNPISGHNTLYWYLQNLGQGPELLIRYENEEAVDDSQLPKDRFSAERLKGVDSTLKIQPAELGDSAVYLCASSFSGNEQFFGPGTRLTVL.

The CDR3 nucleotides read TGTGCCAGCAGCCCGGGTGCTTCCTCCTACGAGCAGTACTTC. Amino acids: CASSPGASSYEQYF. V usage is TRBV7-9 and J usage is TRBJ2-7; D ambiguous. Trimming removed 5 bases at V and 0 bases at J, with 11 bases between. The germline CDR1 and CDR2 sequences are SEHNR and FQNEAQ (reference sequence). The CDR3 is 14 amino acids.

The chain joins TRBV27 to TRBJ2-1; D not resolved. The CDR3 is 13 amino acids. Germline assignment: CDR1 MNHEY and CDR2 SMNVEV (reference sequence). Trimming took off 0 bases at V and 8 bases at J, with 8 bases between the two ends. The CDR3 sequence: CASSLSAIDEQFF. Here the CDR3 DNA reads TGTGCCAGCAGTTTATCGGCTATTGATGAGCAGTTCTTC.

The chain is built from TRBV7-6 and TRBJ1-5, with a weak D call TRBD1 (6 bases). CDR1 is SGHVS and CDR2 is FNYEAQ in the germline V gene. The CDR3 is 14 residues long. Trimming left V 5 bases short and J 7 bases short, with 15 bases between. The CDR3 sequence: CASSPSAGGQPQHF. CDR3 DNA: TGTGCCAGCAGCCCCTCGGCGGGGGGCCAGCCCCAGCATTTT.

The V and J genes are TRBV12-5 and TRBJ2-2, with 7 bases matching TRBD1. Germline V gene data show CDR1 as LGHNT and CDR2 as FRNRAP. The CDR3 spans 15 residues. Trimming took 3 bases from V and 5 from J; bases not matched to a gene: 6. The CDR3 sequence is CASGFEGAWTGELFF. CDR3 coding DNA: TGTGCTAGTGGTTTTGAGGGGGCTTGGACCGGGGAGCTGTTTTTT.

This rearrangement joins TRBV11-2 to TRBJ2-7; D call uncertain. Trimming took off 3 bases at V and 0 bases at J, with 6 bases between the two ends. CDR3 length: 13 residues. Germline-derived CDR1 and CDR2 are SGHAT and FQNNGV. CDR3 loop: CASSLWASYEQYF. DNA for the CDR3: TGTGCCAGCAGCTTGTGGGCCTCCTACGAGCAGTACTTC.

The J gene is TRBJ2-7, the V gene TRBV11-2; no reliable D call. The CDR3 totals 13 residues. Trimming left V 0 bases short and J 3 bases short, with 6 bases between. Germline loops: CDR1 SGHAT, CDR2 FQNNGV. The CDR3 bases are TGTGCCAGCAGCTTAGATCCCGTCTACGAGCAGTACTTC. It specifies CASSLDPVYEQYF.

This clone appeared once. The V and J genes are TRBV4-1 and TRBJ2-1, with 14 bases identical to TRBD2. The CDR3 spans 17 residues. After removal of 6 bases from V and 1 base from J, the junction contained 5 bases not matched to a gene. The germline gives CDR1 MGHRA, CDR2 YSYEKL. CDR3 residues: CASRPTSGRDSYNEQFF. The CDR3, as DNA: TGCGCCAGCAGACCGACTAGCGGGAGGGATTCCTACAATGAGCAGTTCTTC.

V and J are TRBV6-5 and TRBJ1-5; TRBD1 matches 7 bases. V lost 5 bases and J lost 5; bases outside the gene matches: 9. The CDR3 runs 15 residues. Germline values: CDR1 MNHEY, CDR2 SVGAGI. The CDR3 DNA reads TGTGCCAGCAGTACACAGGGGTATGGGGATCAGCCCCAGCATTTT. Translation gives CASSTQGYGDQPQHF.

The chain couples TRBV7-2 to TRBJ1-2; no firm D call. The V end was cut by 8 bases, the J end by 1 base, with 23 bases between. CDR3 length: 17 amino acids. Germline assignment: CDR1 SGHTA and CDR2 FQGNSA. DNA of the CDR3: TGTGCCAGCGGTCTATACGTGCTACCCGACCGTAACTATGGCTACACCTTC. It translates to CASGLYVLPDRNYGYTF.

The genes are TRBV7-9 and TRBJ2-1; TRBD2 is a possible D gene (6 bases). The CDR3 length is 16 residues. The V end was cut by 4 bases, the J end by 6 bases, with 19 bases between. The germline CDR1 and CDR2 sequences are SEHNR and FQNEAQ (reference sequence). The CDR3 coding sequence is TGTGCCAGCAGCTCCCAAGCCGACGCTAGCGTCAATGAGCAGTTCTTC. This gives the protein CASSSQADASVNEQFF.

The chain is built from TRBV27 and TRBJ2-1; D is possibly TRBD2 (7 bases). Germline CDR1 and CDR2: MNHEY and SMNVEV (reference sequence). The CDR3 spans 14 residues. V shed 8 bases and J shed 4 bases, with 15 bases lying between them. Here the CDR3 reads CASSRGGAYNEQFF. CDR3 DNA: TGTGCCAGCTCTAGGGGGGGGGCTTACAATGAGCAGTTCTTC.

CDR3 residues: CASSFPSYRTGRSYEQYF. The DNA for the CDR3 is TGTGCCAGCAGTTTTCCCTCCTATAGGACAGGTCGCTCCTACGAGCAGTACTTC. This rearrangement joins TRBV28 to TRBJ2-7, with 7 bases that match TRBD1. CDR3 size: 18 residues. Germline V gene lookup returns CDR1 MDHEN and CDR2 SYDVKM. V shed 3 bases, J shed 0 bases, and the junction held 14 bases outside the gene matches.

This clone came up once. J is TRBJ2-7 and V is TRBV6-8, with D hard to call. Germline loops: CDR1 MNHGY, CDR2 SAAAGT. Between the trimmed V and J ends, which lost 7 bases and 0 bases, there was a span of 22 bases. The CDR3 has 17 amino acids. The CDR3 protein is CASNKHMNKSSSYEQYF. DNA for the CDR3: TGTGCCAGCAACAAACACATGAATAAGTCAAGCTCCTACGAGCAGTACTTC.

The chain couples TRBV12-2 to TRBJ2-7. TRBV12-2 is given as a pseudogene. The CDR3 consists of 17 residues. The CDR3 sequence: CASRLGSNGTTPYEQYF. The CDR3 bases are TGTGCAAGTCGCTTAGGGTCGAACGGGACGACCCCCTACGAGCAGTACTTC.

V gene TRBV5-4 combines with J gene TRBJ2-4; 7 positions match TRBD2. Germline loops: CDR1 SGHNT, CDR2 YYREEE (reference sequence). With 3 bases clipped from V and 7 bases from J, the junction kept 1 base outside the gene matches. This CDR3 comprises 12 residues. This CDR3 reads CASSSTSNIQYF. CDR3 in DNA: TGTGCCAGCAGCTCGACTAGCAACATTCAGTACTTC.

This rearrangement joins TRBV7-6 to TRBJ2-2; D not certain. CDR3 length equals 12 residues. The germline gives CDR1 SGHVS, CDR2 FNYEAQ. Trimming took 8 bases from V and 1 from J, leaving 5 bases between them. The CDR3 DNA reads as TGTGCCAGCCGCCGGAACACCGGGGAGCTGTTTTTT. It translates to CASRRNTGELFF.

In DNA, the CDR3 is TGTGCCAGCAGCCTGCATCGGGATCAGCCCCAGCATTTT. Translation: CASSLHRDQPQHF. The V call is TRBV7-3, the J call TRBJ1-5, with D unclear. Germline CDR1 is SGHTA and CDR2 is FQGTGA. The CDR3 consists of 13 residues. V gave up 5 bases and J gave up 5 bases, with 10 bases separating them. Together with reference TRBV7-3 and TRBJ1-5, the CDR3 gives the full variable domain: GAGVSQTPSNKVTEKGKYVELRCDPISGHTALYWYRQSLGQGPEFLIYFQGTGAADDSGLPNDRFFAVRPEGSVSTLKIQRTERGDSAVYLCASSLHRDQPQHFGDGTRLSIL.

The V and J genes are TRBV10-3 and TRBJ2-7; no firm D call. The CDR3 length is 12 residues. V was shortened by 4 bases and J by 3 bases, with 7 bases between the two germline ends. Germline V lookup: CDR1 ENHRY, CDR2 SYGVKD. CDR3 residues: CAISVQGYEQYF. CDR3 nucleotides: TGTGCCATCAGTGTCCAAGGCTACGAGCAGTACTTC.

On this clone: A much larger clone lies a single base off, so this may be a read error. This chain connects TRBV6-5 to TRBJ2-1; the D gene could be TRBD1 or TRBD2 (5 bases each). The germline CDR1 and CDR2 sequences are MNHEY and SVGAGI. The CDR3 is 14 residues long. CDR3 region: CAGSPGTPRDEQFF. The CDR3 region has the DNA TGTGCCGGCAGCCCCGGGACCCCGAGGGATGAGCAGTTCTTC.

This clone has only one observation. The gene calls are TRBV14 and TRBJ1-1, with D possibly being TRBD1 (5 bases). The V gene lost 1 base and the J gene lost 5 bases, with 14 bases spanning the gap. This CDR3 is built from 15 residues. Germline V gives CDR1 SGHDN, CDR2 FVKESK. The CDR3 protein is CASSQVQGGETEAFF. The CDR3 DNA follows: TGTGCCAGCAGCCAAGTTCAGGGAGGAGAGACTGAAGCTTTCTTT.

This chain uses TRBV7-2 with TRBJ2-5; the D gene is possibly TRBD2 (6 bases). Germline-derived CDR1 and CDR2 are SGHTA and FQGNSA. Deletions cut 7 bases from V and 0 bases from J, with 21 bases between. The CDR3 totals 17 residues. CDR3 region: CASTAVGRDGYQETQYF. In nucleotides, the CDR3 is TGTGCCAGCACCGCGGTAGGGCGGGACGGGTACCAAGAGACCCAGTACTTC. The whole variable domain, remainder taken from reference TRBV7-2 and TRBJ2-5, is GAGVSQSPSNKVTEKGKDVELRCDPISGHTALYWYRQSLGQGLEFLIYFQGNSAPDKSGLPSDRFSAERTGGSVSTLTIQRTQQEDSAVYLCASTAVGRDGYQETQYFGPGTRLLVL.

The chain links TRBV7-2 to TRBJ2-3, with TRBD2 matching 14 bases. The CDR3 loop spans 19 amino acids. Per germline, CDR1 SGHTA and CDR2 FQGNSA. The trim removed 5 bases at V and 2 bases at J, leaving 12 bases unmatched. The CDR3 here is CASSKGLAGVLPLTDTQYF. The CDR3 nucleotides are TGTGCCAGCAGCAAGGGACTAGCGGGAGTACTACCCCTCACAGATACGCAGTATTTT.

The chain couples TRBV19 to TRBJ2-7; 10 bases are shared with TRBD2. The V segment lost 1 base and the J segment 3 bases; nucleotides outside the gene matches: 6. CDR1 and CDR2 (germline): LNHDA, SQIVND (reference sequence). This CDR3 has 16 residues. CDR3 region: CASSIGRTSGIYEQYF. The DNA of the CDR3 is TGTGCCAGTAGTATAGGGAGGACTAGCGGAATCTACGAGCAGTACTTC.

In DNA form, the CDR3 reads TGTGCCAGCAGCTCACCGGGACTAGACACAGATACGCAGTATTTT. This encodes CASSSPGLDTDTQYF. V usage is TRBV7-6 and J usage is TRBJ2-3, with 8 bases matching TRBD2. With V trimmed by 4 bases and J by 2 bases, 5 bases remained unmatched. CDR3 length: 15 residues. Germline values: CDR1 SGHVS, CDR2 FNYEAQ.

The gene calls are TRBV6-1 and TRBJ2-7; perhaps TRBD1 as D (6 bases). The V end lost 5 bases, the J end lost 0 bases, and 14 bases lay between the germline ends. Germline V gene sequence: CDR1 MNHNS, CDR2 SASEGT. The CDR3 extends over 15 amino acids. The CDR3 sequence: CASSSRDTHSYEQYF. The CDR3 DNA reads as TGTGCCAGCAGTAGCCGGGACACGCACTCCTACGAGCAGTACTTC.